This T cell receptor beta chain was sequenced for a study of technical replicates of blood from several donors. The table came from immunoSEQ multiplex PCR; TCRdb's copy has only in-frame clones and leaves some out. The sample yields 75,000 to 95,000 clones, 90% to 95% seen once. CDR3 size: 14 residues. V gave up 5 bases and J gave up 2 bases; unmatched junction bases: 4. Germline values: CDR1 SGHNT, CDR2 YYREEE (reference sequence). The TCR sequence derives from a human donor in good health. Sequencing was done on a sample of T cells isolated from PBMCs. V usage is TRBV5-4 and J usage is TRBJ1-3; TRBD1 matches 7 bases. CDR3 sequence: CASRSDRAGNTIYF. The CDR3 DNA reads as TGTGCCAGCAGAAGCGACAGGGCTGGAAACACCATATATTTT.